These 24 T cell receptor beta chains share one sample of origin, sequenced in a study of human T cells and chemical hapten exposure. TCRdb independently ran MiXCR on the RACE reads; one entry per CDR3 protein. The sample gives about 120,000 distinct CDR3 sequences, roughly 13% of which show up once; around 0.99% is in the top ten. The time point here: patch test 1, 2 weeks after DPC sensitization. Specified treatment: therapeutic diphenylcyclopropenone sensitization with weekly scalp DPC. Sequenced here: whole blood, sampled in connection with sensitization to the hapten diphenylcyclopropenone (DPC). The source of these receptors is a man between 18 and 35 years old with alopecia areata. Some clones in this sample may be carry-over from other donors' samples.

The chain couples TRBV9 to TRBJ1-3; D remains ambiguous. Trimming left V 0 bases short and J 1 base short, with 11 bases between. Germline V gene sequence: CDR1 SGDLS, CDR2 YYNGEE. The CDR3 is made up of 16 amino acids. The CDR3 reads CASSVEPGESGNTIYF. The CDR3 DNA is TGTGCCAGCAGCGTAGAGCCCGGCGAATCTGGAAACACCATATATTTT.

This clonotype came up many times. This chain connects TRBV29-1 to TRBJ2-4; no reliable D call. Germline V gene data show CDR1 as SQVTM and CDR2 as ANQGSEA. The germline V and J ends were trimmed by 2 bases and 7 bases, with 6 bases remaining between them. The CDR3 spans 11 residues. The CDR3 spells CSVELLNIQYF. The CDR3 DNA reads TGCAGCGTTGAATTGCTGAACATTCAGTACTTC. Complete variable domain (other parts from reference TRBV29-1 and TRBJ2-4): SAVISQKPSRDICQRGTSLTIQCQVDSQVTMMFWYRQQPGQSLTLIATANQGSEATYESGFVIDKFPISRPNLTFSTLTVSNMSPEDSSIYLCSVELLNIQYFGAGTRLSVL.

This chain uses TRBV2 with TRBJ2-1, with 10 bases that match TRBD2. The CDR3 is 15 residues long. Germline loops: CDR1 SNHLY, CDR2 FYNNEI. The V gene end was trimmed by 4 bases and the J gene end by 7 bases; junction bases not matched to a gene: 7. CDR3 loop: CASSAKRGGKNEQFF. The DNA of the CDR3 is TGTGCCAGCAGTGCAAAGCGGGGGGGCAAAAATGAGCAGTTCTTC.

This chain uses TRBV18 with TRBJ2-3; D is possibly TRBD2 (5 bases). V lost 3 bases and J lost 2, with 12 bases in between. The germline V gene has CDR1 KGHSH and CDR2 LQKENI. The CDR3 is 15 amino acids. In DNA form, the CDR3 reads TGTGCCAGCTCACCCGACTACCAATACACAGATACGCAGTATTTT. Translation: CASSPDYQYTDTQYF.

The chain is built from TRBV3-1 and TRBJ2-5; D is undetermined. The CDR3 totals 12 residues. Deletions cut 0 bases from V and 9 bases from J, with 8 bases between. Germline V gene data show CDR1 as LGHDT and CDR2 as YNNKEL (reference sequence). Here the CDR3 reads CASSQDPRPQYF. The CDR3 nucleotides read TGTGCCAGCAGCCAAGATCCCCGGCCCCAGTACTTC.

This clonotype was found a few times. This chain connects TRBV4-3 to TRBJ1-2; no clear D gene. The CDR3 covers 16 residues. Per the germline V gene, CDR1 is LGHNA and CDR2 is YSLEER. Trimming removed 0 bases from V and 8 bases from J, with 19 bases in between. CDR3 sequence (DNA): TGCGCCAGCAGCCAAGAGTGGAATAGGGCCCCCCACGGCTACACCTTC. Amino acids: CASSQEWNRAPHGYTF.

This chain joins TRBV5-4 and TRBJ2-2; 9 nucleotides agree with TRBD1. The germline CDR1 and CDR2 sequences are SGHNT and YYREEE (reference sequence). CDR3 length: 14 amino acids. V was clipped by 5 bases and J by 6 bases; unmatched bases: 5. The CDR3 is CASSRDRVPGELFF. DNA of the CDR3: TGTGCCAGCAGTAGGGACAGGGTACCCGGGGAGCTGTTTTTT.

The CDR3: CASSFSLNTEAFF. Here the CDR3 DNA reads TGTGCCAGCAGTTTTAGCTTGAACACTGAAGCTTTCTTT. V usage is TRBV6-2 or TRBV6-3 and J usage is TRBJ1-1; no definite D call. Germline CDR1 is MNHEY and CDR2 is SVGEGT. Deletions cut 4 bases from V and 0 bases from J, with 6 bases between. This CDR3 is 13 amino acids long.

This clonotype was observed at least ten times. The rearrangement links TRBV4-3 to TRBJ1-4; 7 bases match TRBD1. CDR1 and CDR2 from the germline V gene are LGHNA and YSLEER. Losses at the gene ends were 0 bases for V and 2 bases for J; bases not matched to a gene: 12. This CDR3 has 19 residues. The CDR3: CASSQEQTGLVGTNEKLFF. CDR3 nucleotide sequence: TGCGCCAGCAGCCAAGAGCAGACAGGGTTGGTCGGGACTAATGAAAAACTGTTTTTT.

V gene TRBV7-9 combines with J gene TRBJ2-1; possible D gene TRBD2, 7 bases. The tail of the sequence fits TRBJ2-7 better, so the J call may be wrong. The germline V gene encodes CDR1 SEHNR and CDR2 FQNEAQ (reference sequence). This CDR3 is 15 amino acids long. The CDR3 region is CASSYRGGPYNEQYF. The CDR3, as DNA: TGTGCCAGCAGCTATAGGGGGGGTCCCTACAATGAGCAGTACTTC.

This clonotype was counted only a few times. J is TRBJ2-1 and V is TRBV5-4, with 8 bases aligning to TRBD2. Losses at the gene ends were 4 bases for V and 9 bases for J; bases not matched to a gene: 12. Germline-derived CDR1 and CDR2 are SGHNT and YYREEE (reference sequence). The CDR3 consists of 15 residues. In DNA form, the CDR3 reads TGTGCCAGCAGCGGGCGGGGGGAGTCGAAAAGTGAGCAGTTCTTC. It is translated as CASSGRGESKSEQFF. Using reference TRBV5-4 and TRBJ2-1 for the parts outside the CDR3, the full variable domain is ETGVTQSPTHLIKTRGQQVTLRCSSQSGHNTVSWYQQALGQGPQFIFQYYREEENGRGNFPPRFSGLQFPNYSSELNVNALELDDSALYLCASSGRGESKSEQFFGPGTRLTVL.

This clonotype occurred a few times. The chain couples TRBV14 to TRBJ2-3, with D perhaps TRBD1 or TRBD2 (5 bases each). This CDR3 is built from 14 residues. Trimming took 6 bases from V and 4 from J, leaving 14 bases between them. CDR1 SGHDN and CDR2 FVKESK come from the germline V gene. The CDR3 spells CASRRVGASDTQYF. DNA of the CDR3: TGTGCCAGCAGGCGGGTAGGGGCGTCAGATACGCAGTATTTT.

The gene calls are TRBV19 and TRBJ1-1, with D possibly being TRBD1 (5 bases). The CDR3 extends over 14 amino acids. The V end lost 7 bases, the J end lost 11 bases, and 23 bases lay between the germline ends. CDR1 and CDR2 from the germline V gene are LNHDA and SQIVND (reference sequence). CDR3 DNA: TGTGCCAGTATCAACCGCGCTCAGGAGGGGTTCGCTTTCTTT. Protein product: CASINRAQEGFAFF.

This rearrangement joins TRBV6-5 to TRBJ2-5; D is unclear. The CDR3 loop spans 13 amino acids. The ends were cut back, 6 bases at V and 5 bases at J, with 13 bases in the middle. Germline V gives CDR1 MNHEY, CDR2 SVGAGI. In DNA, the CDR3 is TGTGCCAGCAGCTCCTTCATGCGGGAGACCCAGTACTTC. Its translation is CASSSFMRETQYF.

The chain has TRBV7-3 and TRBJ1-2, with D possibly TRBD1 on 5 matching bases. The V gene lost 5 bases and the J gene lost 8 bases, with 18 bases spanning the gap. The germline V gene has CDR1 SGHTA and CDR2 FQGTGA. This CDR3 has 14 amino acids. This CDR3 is CASSPASGPEGYTF. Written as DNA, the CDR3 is TGTGCCAGCAGCCCTGCGTCGGGGCCGGAAGGCTACACCTTC.

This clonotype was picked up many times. This CDR3 reads CASSLGLASGEQFF. The CDR3 DNA reads TGTGCCAGCAGCTTAGGGCTAGCGAGTGGTGAGCAGTTCTTC. The V gene is TRBV11-2, the J gene TRBJ2-1; possibly TRBD2 for D (6 bases). Trimming shortened V by 1 base and J by 9 bases, and 13 bases separated the two germline ends. Germline V gene data show CDR1 as SGHAT and CDR2 as FQNNGV. The CDR3 spans 14 residues.

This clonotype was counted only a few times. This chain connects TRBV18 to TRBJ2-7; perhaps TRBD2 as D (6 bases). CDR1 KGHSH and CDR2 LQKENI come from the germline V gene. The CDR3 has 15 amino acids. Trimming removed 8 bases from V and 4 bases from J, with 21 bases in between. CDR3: CASRGAAVGPYEQYF. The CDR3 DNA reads TGTGCCAGCCGCGGGGCCGCGGTGGGCCCTTACGAGCAGTACTTC.

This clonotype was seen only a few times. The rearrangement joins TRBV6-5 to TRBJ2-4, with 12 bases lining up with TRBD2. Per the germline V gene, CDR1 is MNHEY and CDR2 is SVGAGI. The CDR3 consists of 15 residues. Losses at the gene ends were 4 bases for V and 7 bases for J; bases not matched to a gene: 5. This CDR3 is CASSFLAGGRNIQYF. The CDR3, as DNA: TGTGCCAGCAGTTTTCTAGCGGGGGGGCGGAACATTCAGTACTTC.

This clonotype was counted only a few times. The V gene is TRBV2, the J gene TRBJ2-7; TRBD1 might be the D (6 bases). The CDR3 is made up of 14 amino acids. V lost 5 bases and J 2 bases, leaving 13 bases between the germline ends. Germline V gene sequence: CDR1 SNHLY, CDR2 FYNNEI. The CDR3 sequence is CASSINRATYEQYV. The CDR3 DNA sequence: TGTGCCAGCAGTATCAACAGGGCCACCTACGAGCAGTACGTC.

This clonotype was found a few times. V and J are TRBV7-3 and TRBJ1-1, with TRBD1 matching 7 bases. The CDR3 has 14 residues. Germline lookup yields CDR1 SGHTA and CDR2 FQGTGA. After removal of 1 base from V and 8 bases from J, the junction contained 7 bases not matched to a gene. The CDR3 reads CASSLRRTGGEAFF. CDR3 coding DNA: TGTGCCAGCAGCTTAAGACGGACAGGAGGGGAAGCTTTCTTT.

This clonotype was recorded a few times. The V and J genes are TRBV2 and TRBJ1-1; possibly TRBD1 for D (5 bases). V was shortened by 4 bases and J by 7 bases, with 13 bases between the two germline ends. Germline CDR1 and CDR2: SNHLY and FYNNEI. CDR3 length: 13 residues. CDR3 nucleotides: TGTGCCAGCAGTGGTGCGCAGGGTCATGAAGCTTTCTTT. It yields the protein CASSGAQGHEAFF.

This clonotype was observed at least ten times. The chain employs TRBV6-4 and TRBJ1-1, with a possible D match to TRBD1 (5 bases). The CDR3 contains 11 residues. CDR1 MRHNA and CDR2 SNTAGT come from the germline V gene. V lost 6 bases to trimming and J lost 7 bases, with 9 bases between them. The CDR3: CASRQGGEAFF. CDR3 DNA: TGTGCCAGCAGGCAGGGAGGTGAAGCTTTCTTT.

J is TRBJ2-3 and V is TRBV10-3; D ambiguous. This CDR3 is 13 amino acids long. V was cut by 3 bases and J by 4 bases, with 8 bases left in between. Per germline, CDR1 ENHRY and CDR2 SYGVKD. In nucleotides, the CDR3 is TGTGCCATCAGTGATGGGATCGCAGATACGCAGTATTTT. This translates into CAISDGIADTQYF.

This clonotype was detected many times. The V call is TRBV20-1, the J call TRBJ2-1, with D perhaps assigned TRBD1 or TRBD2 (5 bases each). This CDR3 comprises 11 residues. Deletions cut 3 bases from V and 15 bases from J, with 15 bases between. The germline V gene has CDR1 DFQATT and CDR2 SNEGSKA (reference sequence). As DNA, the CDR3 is TGCAGTGCTAGTGAGGGTCAGGGAGCGTTCTTC. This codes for CSASEGQGAFF.